This TCR beta chain was recorded in a study of cytomegalovirus exposure and HLA in healthy donors. Comments on this clone: What it binds is unknown.

Primers: 60 Vbeta forward and 13 Jbeta reverse. Clones were read by immunoSEQ multiplex PCR, and TCRdb kept only the in-frame ones, dropping some. This repertoire shows under 200,000 clones, about 80% found once; its top ten account for 2.4%. Study-wide results and caveats: Earlier results showed most TCR beta V segments being productive about 87% or about 30% of the time. A list of about 180 TCR beta chains associated with cytomegalovirus was given. Sequencing likely produced, as an artifact, a cluster of highly shared sequence variants.

The CDR3 totals 13 residues. Germline values: CDR1 SQVTM, CDR2 ANQGSEA. Despite likely unrecorded immune exposures, the donors were nominally healthy at the time of sampling. The receptor was isolated from a man aged 60-69 years in good health and CMV-seronegative. Sequencing input: PBMCs. The rearrangement links TRBV29-1 to TRBJ2-1, with 9 bases lining up with TRBD1. The CDR3 here is CSHHRGQGNEQFF. Written as DNA, the CDR3 is TGCAGTCACCACAGGGGGCAGGGGAATGAGCAGTTCTTC.